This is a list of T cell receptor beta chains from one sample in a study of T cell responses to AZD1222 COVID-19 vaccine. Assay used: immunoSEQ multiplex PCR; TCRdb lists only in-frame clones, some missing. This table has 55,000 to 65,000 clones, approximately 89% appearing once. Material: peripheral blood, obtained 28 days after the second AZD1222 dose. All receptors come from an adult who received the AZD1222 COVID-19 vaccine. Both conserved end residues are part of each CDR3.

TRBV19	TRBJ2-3	CASSDKSGSYGNTQYF
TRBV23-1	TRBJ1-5	CASSLTGDDNQPQHF
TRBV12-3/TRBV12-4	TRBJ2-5	CASSFRETQYF
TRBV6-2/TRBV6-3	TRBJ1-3	CASSGTVSGNTIYF
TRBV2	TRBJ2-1	CASSEGDEQFF
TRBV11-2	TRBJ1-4	CASSSPGQDEKLFF
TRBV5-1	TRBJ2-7	CASRPDIPYEQYF
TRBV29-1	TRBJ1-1	CSGTDRQGMRESEAFF
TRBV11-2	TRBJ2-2	CASSLDLLAGAPNTGELFF
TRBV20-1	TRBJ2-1	CSASKASGGLNEQFF
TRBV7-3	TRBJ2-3	CASSPGTSAGGDTQYF
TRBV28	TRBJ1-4	CASSTTSGVNEKLFF
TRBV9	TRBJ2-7	CASSVARSYEQYF
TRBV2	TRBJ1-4	CASREENLGGEKLFF
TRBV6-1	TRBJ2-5	CASSEWEAQYF
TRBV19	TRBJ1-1	CASSDTGSMNTEAFF
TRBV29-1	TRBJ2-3	CSTSPGFGADTQYF
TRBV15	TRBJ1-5	CATSTAGGFQPQHF
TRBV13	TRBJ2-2	CASSEPRDRVTTGELFF
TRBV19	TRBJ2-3	CASSRGLTDTQYF
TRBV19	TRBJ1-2	CASSTDRGQVYGYTF
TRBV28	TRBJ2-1	CASRPPGGGRGEQFF
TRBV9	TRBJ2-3	CASSRQGVSTDTQYF
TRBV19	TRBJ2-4	CASSIVNRVVDF
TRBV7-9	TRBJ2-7	CASSLGGGLAVLRLYF
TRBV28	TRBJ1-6	CASSSGGTGSYNSPLHF
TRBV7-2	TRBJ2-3	CASSLGLAGRADTQYF
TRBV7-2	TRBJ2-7	CASSRTDASYEQYF
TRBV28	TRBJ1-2	CASNSDGGFSYGYTF
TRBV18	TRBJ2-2	CASSPGLNTGELFF
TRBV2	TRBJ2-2	CASRTENTGELFF
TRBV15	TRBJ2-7	CATSREDAGYEQYF
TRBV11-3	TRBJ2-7	CASSPMGQVRLSEQYF
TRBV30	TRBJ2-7	CAWRPRLAVAYEQYF
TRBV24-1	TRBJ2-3	CATSDRDSTDTQYF
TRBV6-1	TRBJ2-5	CASSDLLGTKTQYF
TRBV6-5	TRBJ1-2	CASSKDSNYGYTF
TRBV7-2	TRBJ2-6	CASSPRTGRPTGANVLTF
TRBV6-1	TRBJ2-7	CASSERGQGVSVGGKSSYEQYF
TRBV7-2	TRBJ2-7	CASSLDGSYEQYF
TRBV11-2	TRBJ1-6	CASSLAGRSGGSSPLHF
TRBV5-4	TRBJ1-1	CASSPQVNTEAFF
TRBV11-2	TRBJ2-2	CAIRSGNTGELFF
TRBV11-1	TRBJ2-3	CASSLATERWKAQYF
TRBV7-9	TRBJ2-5	CASSFIGDETQYF
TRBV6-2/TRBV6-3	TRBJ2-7	CASSYAGTGGHEQYF
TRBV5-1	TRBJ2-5	CASSLDGGRETQYF
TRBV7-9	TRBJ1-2	CASSQGQGTGYTF
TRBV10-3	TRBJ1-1	CAISEGTGRTEAFF
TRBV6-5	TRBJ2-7	CASRPGQSSYEQYF
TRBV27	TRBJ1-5	CASSFGGNQPQHF
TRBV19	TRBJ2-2	CASTLGITGGMNTGELFF